These 10 T cell receptor beta chains share one sample of origin, sequenced in a study of tumor and adjacent non-tumor tissue in lung cancer. A modified ARM-PCR protocol with three rounds of nested PCR amplified TCRbeta. MiXCR, applied by TCRdb to the multiplex PCR reads, yields one record per CDR3 protein. The repertoire holds approximately 53,000 distinct CDR3 sequences, with about 70% as singletons. No cell sorting was done before RNA was extracted from the tissue. This non-tumor lung sample came from over 3 cm beyond the tumor edge. The sample comprised distant non-tumor lung tissue. The receptors here all came from a woman in her sixties or seventies with non-small cell lung cancer.

On this clonotype itself: One junction end does not reproduce the germline sequence, and a read error may be involved. The chain carries TRBV6-1 and TRBJ2-1; D unresolved. In germline, CDR1 is MNHNS, CDR2 SASEGT. There are 18 residues in the CDR3. The CDR3: CASSVKSTGPLRGHEQFF. As DNA, the CDR3 is TGTGCCAGCAGTGTAAAATCCACCGGGCCGCTCAGAGGCCATGAGCAATTCTTC.

The DNA of the CDR3 is TGCAGCGTTGAGACTAGCGGGAATCTCAATGAGCAGTTCTTC. Translated: CSVETSGNLNEQFF. The chain recombines TRBV29-1 with TRBJ2-1; 11 nucleotides agree with TRBD2. Trimming removed 3 bases from V and 6 bases from J; junction bases left unmatched: 4. This CDR3 region has 14 residues. Germline-derived CDR1 and CDR2 are SQVTM and ANQGSEA.

The sample holds a few counts of this clonotype. The rearrangement joins TRBV20-1 to TRBJ2-1, with 8 bases aligning to TRBD2. Germline CDR1 is DFQATT and CDR2 is SNEGSKA (reference sequence). The CDR3 spans 16 residues. V was clipped by 0 bases and J by 1 base; unmatched bases: 5. The CDR3 DNA reads TGCAGTGCTAGAGATTTGGGACTAGTTTCCTACAATGAGCAGTTCTTC. This translates into CSARDLGLVSYNEQFF.

Details on this clonotype: Since no conserved phenylalanine or tryptophan closes the CDR3, a read error is the likely cause. The V gene is TRBV6-5, the J gene TRBJ1-2; D is possibly TRBD1 (5 bases). The germline V gene has CDR1 MNHEY and CDR2 SVGAGI. The CDR3 totals 14 residues. V lost 6 bases and J lost 6, with 17 bases in between. The CDR3 protein is CASSRITQGDGYTS. The CDR3 bases are TGTGCCAGCAGCCGAATAACCCAGGGAGATGGCTACACCTCC.

Ten or more counts support this clonotype. The chain employs TRBV20-1 and TRBJ2-1, with 8 positions matching TRBD1. CDR3 length: 12 amino acids. V was clipped by 5 bases and J by 11 bases; unmatched bases: 8. Germline V gene data show CDR1 as DFQATT and CDR2 as SNEGSKA (reference sequence). CDR3 protein: CSAEGQGGQQFF. The CDR3 coding sequence is TGCAGTGCTGAAGGACAGGGCGGACAGCAGTTCTTC.

In this sample, this clonotype is medium-sized. The gene calls are TRBV4-2 and TRBJ2-7, with unresolved D. V was trimmed by 4 bases and J by 3 bases, leaving 16 bases between them. Germline lookup yields CDR1 LGHNA and CDR2 YNFKEQ. The CDR3 covers 15 residues. CDR3 sequence reads: CASSRLLSSNYEQYF. For the CDR3, the DNA is TGTGCCAGCAGCCGACTTTTATCTTCCAACTACGAGCAGTACTTC.

As regards this clonotype: A much larger clone differs from this one at a single base, so this may be a read error. The rearrangement joins TRBV24-1 to TRBJ1-2; possible D gene TRBD1, 5 bases. The CDR3 length is 15 residues. The ends were cut back, 3 bases at V and 8 bases at J, with 18 bases in the middle. Germline CDR1 is KGHDR and CDR2 is SFDVKD. This chain's CDR3 is CATSDTDPGWEGYTF. CDR3 bases: TGTGCCACCAGTGATACTGACCCAGGGTGGGAAGGCTACACCTTC.

This clonotype is a singleton in its sample. The conserved phenylalanine or tryptophan normally closing the CDR3 is absent here, so this likely arose from a read error. No DNA is shown, since the ends of the CDR3 on it are uncertain; the CDR3 is the one TCRdb lists. The chain carries TRBV4-3 and TRBJ1-5. Termini included, the CDR3 measures 17 amino acids. CDR1 and CDR2 from the germline V gene are LGHNA and YSLEER. The CDR3 loop is CASSQERGTRGRAKQRL.

This clonotype has at least ten counts. The CDR3 is CSARDGRGWELEKLFF. The CDR3 DNA is TGCAGTGCTAGAGACGGAAGGGGTTGGGAATTAGAAAAACTGTTTTTT. The chain combines TRBV20-1 with TRBJ1-4; perhaps TRBD1 as D (5 bases). Trimming took 0 bases from V and 8 from J, leaving 19 bases between them. Germline V gene sequence: CDR1 DFQATT, CDR2 SNEGSKA (reference sequence). The CDR3 length is 16 residues.

This clonotype showed up just once. One end of the junction fails to match germline, which may point to a read error. The chain couples TRBV6-2 or TRBV6-3 to TRBJ2-1, with no clear D. Looked up from germline, CDR1 is MNHEY and CDR2 is SVGEGT. The length of the CDR3 is 14 residues. The DNA of the CDR3 is TGTGCCAGCAGTCCCCGGACCAGTACACCTGAGCAGTTTTTC. Translation: CASSPRTSTPEQFF.